What follows are 17 T cell receptor beta chains derived from one specimen sequenced in a study of cytomegalovirus exposure and HLA in healthy donors. The PCR contained 60 Vbeta and 13 Jbeta primers. Clones were sequenced by immunoSEQ multiplex PCR, and TCRdb holds only the in-frame ones, with some missing. Of about 110,000 clones listed, roughly two thirds were seen once; the top ten hold 2.2%. The sample was PBMCs. The source is a woman aged 25 to 39 in good health and CMV-seronegative.

This chain links TRBV14 with TRBJ2-1; the match to TRBD1 covers 7 bases. The CDR3 spans 15 residues. The germline gives CDR1 SGHDN, CDR2 FVKESK. J was trimmed by 8 bases and V by 5 bases; bases with no gene match: 12. CDR3 in amino acids: CASSNYRGLPDEQFF. For the CDR3, the DNA is TGTGCCAGCAGCAATTACAGGGGTCTCCCTGATGAGCAGTTCTTC.

This sequence joins TRBV28 and TRBJ1-3; D is unresolved. From germline, CDR1 is MDHEN and CDR2 SYDVKM. There are 13 residues in the CDR3. V was trimmed by 6 bases and J by 0 bases, leaving 6 bases between them. CDR3 residues: CASSPSSGNTIYF. The CDR3 DNA reads as TGTGCCAGCAGCCCCAGCTCTGGAAACACCATATATTTT.

This rearrangement joins TRBV14 to TRBJ2-3; TRBD1 agrees at 7 bases. J was trimmed by 2 bases and V by 3 bases; bases with no gene match: 2. CDR3 length: 14 amino acids. CDR1 and CDR2 (germline): SGHDN, FVKESK. CDR3 DNA sequence: TGTGCCAGCAGCCAGACAGGGATCACAGATACGCAGTATTTT. It is translated as CASSQTGITDTQYF.

The rearrangement joins TRBV10-1 to TRBJ1-2; 8 bases fit TRBD1. The CDR3 loop spans 13 amino acids. V dropped 2 bases and J dropped 8; count of bases not matched to a gene: 4. Per the germline V gene, CDR1 is WNHNN and CDR2 is SYGVQD (reference sequence). DNA for the CDR3: TGCGCCAGCAGTGAGACAGGGGGGGAAGGCTACACCTTC. It encodes CASSETGGEGYTF.

The rearrangement uses TRBV5-4 and TRBJ2-7; possible D gene TRBD2, 6 bases. The CDR3 runs to 14 residues. Trimming cost V 2 bases and J 4 bases, with 13 bases left between them. Per the germline V gene, CDR1 is SGHNT and CDR2 is YYREEE (reference sequence). Here the CDR3 reads CASSFGGRSYEQYF. CDR3 bases: TGTGCCAGCAGCTTTGGGGGGAGGTCGTACGAGCAGTACTTC.

The chain joins TRBV18 to TRBJ2-7; TRBD1 is a possible D gene (7 bases). Germline V gives CDR1 KGHSH, CDR2 LQKENI. V was shortened by 1 base and J by 2 bases, with 15 bases between the two germline ends. The CDR3 extends over 16 amino acids. The DNA of the CDR3 is TGTGCCAGCTCACCACTCGCAGGGGGGTCAGCCTACGAGCAGTACTTC. Translation: CASSPLAGGSAYEQYF.

This clone showed up just a few times. The rearrangement links TRBV4-1 to TRBJ2-1; D is undetermined. The CDR3 covers 16 residues. Trimming left V 0 bases short and J 2 bases short, with 11 bases between. Germline CDR1 is MGHRA and CDR2 is YSYEKL. CDR3 amino acids: CASSQDERSTYNEQFF. The CDR3 region has the DNA TGCGCCAGCAGCCAAGATGAGCGTTCTACCTACAATGAGCAGTTCTTC.

The CDR3 nucleotides read TGTGCCAGCAGCCAAGATCACTACAATGAGCAGTTCTTC. It encodes CASSQDHYNEQFF. The genes are TRBV14 and TRBJ2-1; no clear D. This CDR3 has 13 amino acids. Germline-derived CDR1 and CDR2 are SGHDN and FVKESK. Trimming stripped 0 bases from V and 3 bases from J, with 3 bases between.

V is TRBV28 and J is TRBJ1-4; a possible D gene is TRBD1 (6 bases). CDR3 length equals 13 residues. Germline V gene data show CDR1 as MDHEN and CDR2 as SYDVKM. Trimming cost V 6 bases and J 8 bases, with 13 bases left between them. CDR3 bases: TGTGCCAGCAGCTCCGGGGGGGCCGAAAAACTGTTTTTT. Residues: CASSSGGAEKLFF.

V usage is TRBV7-3 and J usage is TRBJ2-2; 13 nucleotides agree with TRBD2. Germline V gene data show CDR1 as SGHTA and CDR2 as FQGTGA. With V trimmed by 4 bases and J by 6 bases, 8 bases remained unmatched. This CDR3 is 17 amino acids long. The CDR3: CASSSRPGTSGAGELFF. In DNA form, the CDR3 reads TGTGCCAGCAGCTCCAGACCCGGGACTAGCGGGGCCGGGGAGCTGTTTTTT. Looking up the rest from reference TRBV7-3 and TRBJ2-2 gives the full variable domain: GAGVSQTPSNKVTEKGKYVELRCDPISGHTALYWYRQSLGQGPEFLIYFQGTGAADDSGLPNDRFFAVRPEGSVSTLKIQRTERGDSAVYLCASSSRPGTSGAGELFFGEGSRLTVL.

The V gene is TRBV5-5, the J gene TRBJ2-1; the match to TRBD1 covers 10 bases. V lost 4 bases, J lost 2 bases, and 3 bases stayed unmatched. CDR1 and CDR2 from the germline V gene are SGHKS and YYEKEE (reference sequence). This CDR3 is built from 15 residues. The CDR3 reads CASSPGQGTYNEQFF. The CDR3 DNA reads TGTGCCAGCAGCCCGGGACAGGGGACCTACAATGAGCAGTTCTTC.

Points on this clone: This specimen includes other DNA sequences encoding the same CDR3. The chain recombines TRBV18 with TRBJ1-2, with D tentatively TRBD1 (6 bases). V was clipped by 4 bases and J by 1 base, with 13 bases between them. Germline CDR1 and CDR2: KGHSH and LQKENI. This CDR3 is built from 15 residues. The CDR3 region is CASSHPTGGNYGYTF. The CDR3 coding sequence is TGTGCCAGCTCACACCCGACAGGAGGTAACTATGGCTACACCTTC.

CDR3 nucleotide sequence: TGTGCCAGCAGCCCGAGCGGGAATCCCTACGAGCAGTACTTC. Protein sequence: CASSPSGNPYEQYF. This rearrangement joins TRBV7-6 to TRBJ2-7, with 7 bases fitting TRBD2. There are 14 residues in the CDR3. Germline trimming cut 5 bases from V and 2 bases from J; bases unmatched to any gene: 6. Germline values: CDR1 SGHVS, CDR2 FNYEAQ.

The chain has TRBV7-3 and TRBJ2-6, with 8 bases fitting TRBD1. This CDR3 has 17 amino acids. Germline assignment: CDR1 SGHTA and CDR2 FQGTGA. V lost 4 bases and J lost 2; bases outside the gene matches: 7. The CDR3 region is CASSSRDRIAGANVLTF. The CDR3 nucleotides are TGTGCCAGCAGCTCCCGGGACAGGATAGCTGGGGCCAACGTCCTGACTTTC.

The chain uses TRBV5-1 and TRBJ2-7; 13 bases are shared with TRBD2. CDR3 length: 18 residues. Losses at the gene ends were 3 bases for V and 4 bases for J; bases not matched to a gene: 13. In germline, CDR1 is SGHRS, CDR2 YFSETQ. The CDR3 DNA sequence: TGCGCCAGCAGCTGGGACCCGGGGACTAGCGGGACCTTTTACGAGCAGTACTTC. Encoded protein: CASSWDPGTSGTFYEQYF. Looking up the rest from reference TRBV5-1 and TRBJ2-7 gives the full variable domain: KAGVTQTPRYLIKTRGQQVTLSCSPISGHRSVSWYQQTPGQGLQFLFEYFSETQRNKGNFPGRFSGRQFSNSRSEMNVSTLELGDSALYLCASSWDPGTSGTFYEQYFGPGTRLTVT.

The chain recombines TRBV28 with TRBJ1-6; a weak D match, TRBD1 (5 bases). The germline V gene encodes CDR1 MDHEN and CDR2 SYDVKM. This CDR3 contains 15 residues. Between the trimmed V and J ends, which lost 4 bases and 6 bases, there was a span of 13 bases. The CDR3 is CASSSVPGGNSPLHF. The CDR3 DNA reads as TGTGCCAGCAGTTCTGTTCCCGGGGGTAATTCACCCCTCCACTTT.

V is TRBV27 and J is TRBJ2-7; 7 nucleotides line up with TRBD1. This CDR3 has 14 amino acids. Germline CDR1 and CDR2: MNHEY and SMNVEV (reference sequence). The trim removed 4 bases at V and 3 bases at J, leaving 6 bases unmatched. Here the CDR3 reads CASSSGTEIYEQYF. The CDR3 bases are TGTGCCAGCAGTTCAGGGACAGAGATCTACGAGCAGTACTTC.